The 27 T cell receptor beta chains below all came from one sample that was sequenced in a study of blood T cell repertoires in COVID-19. Method: immunoSEQ multiplex PCR; TCRdb's copy keeps in-frame clones and lacks some. Of 170,000 or so clones in the sample, 80% to 90% are singletons; the top ten hold 7% to 10%. Input material: peripheral blood. The receptors were gathered from a middle-aged man with active or convalescent COVID-19.

The V gene is TRBV10-3, the J gene TRBJ2-2, with a tentative D call TRBD2 (7 bases). Germline CDR1 ENHRY, CDR2 SYGVKD. The CDR3 has 13 amino acids. The germline V and J ends were trimmed by 7 bases and 6 bases, with 12 bases remaining between them. The CDR3, as DNA: TGTGCCATCAAGGGGGGGGTAGCCGGGGAGCTGTTTTTT. This sequence encodes CAIKGGVAGELFF.

This chain links TRBV6-1 with TRBJ1-2; D not certain. The CDR3 runs to 12 residues. V shed 0 bases and J shed 4 bases, with 3 bases lying between them. The V gene's germline CDR1 is MNHNS and CDR2 SASEGT. In nucleotides, the CDR3 is TGTGCCAGCAGTGAAGCGAGCTATGGCTACACCTTC. This translates into CASSEASYGYTF.

The chain carries TRBV6-2 or TRBV6-3 and TRBJ2-7; 10 bases are a match to TRBD1. The trim removed 2 bases at V and 3 bases at J, leaving 10 bases unmatched. Germline V gene sequence: CDR1 MNHEY, CDR2 SVGEGT. The CDR3 covers 17 residues. The CDR3 region is CASSYALGGDRGYEQYF. CDR3 nucleotide sequence: TGTGCCAGCAGTTACGCCCTCGGGGGGGACAGGGGCTACGAGCAGTACTTC.

This clone was found a few times. This chain links TRBV5-4 with TRBJ1-6, with 8 positions matching TRBD1. This CDR3 has 16 residues. With V trimmed by 4 bases and J by 7 bases, 10 bases remained unmatched. Germline CDR1 is SGHNT and CDR2 is YYREEE (reference sequence). CDR3 DNA: TGTGCCAGCAGCCCGGCCGACAGGGGTTTAAATTCACCCCTCCACTTT. Its translation: CASSPADRGLNSPLHF. The full variable domain, completed using reference TRBV5-4 and TRBJ1-6, is ETGVTQSPTHLIKTRGQQVTLRCSSQSGHNTVSWYQQALGQGPQFIFQYYREEENGRGNFPPRFSGLQFPNYSSELNVNALELDDSALYLCASSPADRGLNSPLHFGNGTRLTVT.

The chain is built from TRBV28 and TRBJ2-1; TRBD2 matches 7 bases. This CDR3 has 15 amino acids. Germline trimming cut 7 bases from V and 4 bases from J; bases unmatched to any gene: 10. Per germline, CDR1 MDHEN and CDR2 SYDVKM. Here the CDR3 reads CASTEGGGDYNEQFF. Here the CDR3 DNA reads TGTGCCAGCACGGAGGGCGGGGGAGATTACAATGAGCAGTTCTTC.

The chain recombines TRBV10-1 with TRBJ2-5, with D unclear. The CDR3 spans 12 residues. Germline V gene data show CDR1 as WNHNN and CDR2 as SYGVQD (reference sequence). Trimming cost V 8 bases and J 1 base, with 8 bases left between them. CDR3 amino acids: CASGWAQETQYF. As DNA, the CDR3 is TGCGCCAGCGGATGGGCCCAAGAGACCCAGTACTTC.

The table lists this clone with a few counts. This chain joins TRBV14 and TRBJ2-7; 9 bases line up with TRBD1. CDR3 length: 18 residues. J gave up 1 base and V 2 bases, and 12 bases lay outside the gene matches. Germline V CDR1 and CDR2: SGHDN, FVKESK. CDR3 sequence reads: CASSQRAKPGTGSYEQYF. The CDR3 region has the DNA TGTGCCAGCAGCCAAAGGGCCAAACCCGGGACAGGGTCCTACGAGCAGTACTTC.

This clone was seen just once. CDR3 protein: CASSSLQGAFDTEAFF. The DNA of the CDR3 is TGTGCCAGCAGTTCCCTACAGGGGGCTTTTGACACTGAAGCTTTCTTT. The J gene is TRBJ1-1, the V gene TRBV5-6; 9 nucleotides match TRBD1. Germline V gene sequence: CDR1 SGHDT, CDR2 YYEEEE. The CDR3 length is 16 residues. Unmatched junction bases numbered 11, after V lost 5 bases and J lost 3 bases.

The chain has TRBV27 and TRBJ2-5; 11 nucleotides match TRBD1. The germline gives CDR1 MNHEY, CDR2 SMNVEV (reference sequence). The CDR3 is 15 amino acids. After removal of 5 bases from V and 5 bases from J, the junction contained 7 bases not matched to a gene. The CDR3 protein is CASSPGQGAFETQYF. CDR3 in DNA: TGTGCCAGCAGTCCCGGACAGGGGGCTTTCGAGACCCAGTACTTC.

V and J are TRBV4-3 and TRBJ1-2; possible D gene TRBD1, 6 bases. The germline CDR1 and CDR2 sequences are LGHNA and YSLEER. V lost 0 bases and J 8 bases, leaving 16 bases between the germline ends. The CDR3 contains 15 residues. The CDR3 DNA reads TGCGCCAGCAGCCAAGAGGGGGCCCCTGGGGAAGGCTACACCTTC. Amino acids: CASSQEGAPGEGYTF.

The chain employs TRBV25-1 and TRBJ2-7; possible D gene TRBD1, 7 bases. This CDR3 comprises 15 residues. V was cut by 2 bases and J by 4 bases, with 15 bases left in between. The germline V gene encodes CDR1 MGHDK and CDR2 SYGVNS. CDR3 loop: CASSERGAGGYEQYF. In DNA, the CDR3 is TGTGCCAGCAGTGAAAGGGGGGCAGGGGGGTACGAGCAGTACTTC.

The chain recombines TRBV14 with TRBJ1-2, with D unresolved. The CDR3 runs 12 residues. CDR1 is SGHDN, CDR2 FVKESK, per germline. Trimming removed 4 bases at V and 8 bases at J, with 11 bases between. The CDR3 sequence: CASSPGLIGYTF. The CDR3 DNA reads TGTGCCAGCAGCCCCGGTCTGATCGGCTACACCTTC.

The chain is built from TRBV7-2 and TRBJ2-5; 10 nucleotides agree with TRBD2. Germline V gives CDR1 SGHTA, CDR2 FQGNSA. CDR3 length equals 15 residues. The junction had 9 bases not matched to a gene; V was cut back by 7 bases and J by 4 bases. The CDR3 coding sequence is TGTGCCAGCACACAAGCGGGGGGGCGCGGAGAGACCCAGTACTTC. Encoded protein: CASTQAGGRGETQYF.

About this clone: One end of the junction does not line up with germline, which may come from a read error. This chain links TRBV18 with TRBJ1-5; tentatively, D is TRBD1 (6 bases). The CDR3 totals 14 residues. The V gene's germline CDR1 is KGHSH and CDR2 LQKENI. The CDR3: CASSPQGAGVLIEF. The CDR3 nucleotides are TGTGCCAGCTCACCACAAGGGGCAGGGGTCTTAATCGAGTTT.

The chain joins TRBV4-1 to TRBJ2-1, with 10 bases aligning to TRBD2. CDR1 is MGHRA, CDR2 YSYEKL, per germline. This CDR3 is 16 amino acids long. Trimming took 6 bases from V and 4 from J; bases not matched to a gene: 9. CDR3 coding DNA: TGCGCCAGCAGTCTAACCGGGACTAGCGATTACAATGAGCAGTTCTTC. Translating it yields CASSLTGTSDYNEQFF.

A single count supports this clone. The CDR3 spells CATSAGGDYEQYF. The CDR3 coding sequence is TGTGCCACCAGTGCTGGGGGCGACTACGAGCAGTACTTC. This chain joins TRBV24-1 and TRBJ2-7; D possibly corresponds to TRBD1 (6 bases). The CDR3 is 13 residues long. The germline V and J ends were trimmed by 5 bases and 3 bases, with 10 bases remaining between them. Germline V gives CDR1 KGHDR, CDR2 SFDVKD.

The rearrangement uses TRBV6-1 and TRBJ1-2; 8 bases agree with TRBD1. Germline CDR1 MNHNS, CDR2 SASEGT. The V segment lost 2 bases and the J segment 6 bases; nucleotides outside the gene matches: 2. The CDR3 covers 13 residues. In DNA, the CDR3 is TGTGCCAGCAGTGAACGACAGGGGAATGGCTACACCTTC. This codes for CASSERQGNGYTF.

This clone was seen just once. V gene TRBV19 combines with J gene TRBJ1-3; tentative D call: TRBD1 (5 bases). This CDR3 is built from 16 residues. Trimming shortened V by 5 bases and J by 0 bases, and 14 bases separated the two germline ends. The V gene's germline CDR1 is LNHDA and CDR2 SQIVND (reference sequence). The CDR3 coding sequence is TGTGCCAGTAGTGTTAGAGACAGTGACTCTGGAAACACCATATATTTT. It specifies CASSVRDSDSGNTIYF.

The chain links TRBV6-5 to TRBJ1-1; tentatively, D is TRBD1 (5 bases). The V and J ends lost 6 bases and 8 bases respectively, with 13 bases between them. This CDR3 region has 12 residues. Germline loops: CDR1 MNHEY, CDR2 SVGAGI. CDR3 sequence reads: CASSHRGGEAFF. The CDR3 region has the DNA TGTGCCAGCAGCCACCGGGGGGGGGAAGCTTTCTTT.

This clone was observed a few times. The rearrangement uses TRBV18 and TRBJ2-7; D may be TRBD1 (6 bases). The CDR3 sequence is 17 residues long. From germline, CDR1 is KGHSH and CDR2 LQKENI. V lost 6 bases to trimming and J lost 6 bases, with 27 bases between them. The CDR3 DNA reads TGTGCCAGCTCCCCCTCCGCTCAGGGGCGTCGCCCACTCGAGCAGTACTTC. Its protein product is CASSPSAQGRRPLEQYF.

The rearrangement uses TRBV4-3 and TRBJ1-2; a possible D gene is TRBD1 (5 bases). The CDR3 totals 16 residues. Germline-derived CDR1 and CDR2 are LGHNA and YSLEER. V was pared by 2 bases and J by 7 bases, with 20 bases between. The CDR3 DNA follows: TGCGCCAGCAGCCAACTTACACCGGGCCTAGGGGCTGGCTACACCTTC. It specifies CASSQLTPGLGAGYTF.

V gene TRBV5-4 combines with J gene TRBJ2-1; 7 nucleotides line up with TRBD2. CDR3 size: 17 residues. From germline, CDR1 is SGHNT and CDR2 YYREEE (reference sequence). The V and J ends lost 6 bases and 5 bases, in that order; junction bases with no gene match: 17. The CDR3 DNA reads TGTGCCAGCACGCGGGGAGGGTCGAACAGCCCAGACAATGAGCAGTTCTTC. Protein sequence: CASTRGGSNSPDNEQFF.

The chain uses TRBV24-1 and TRBJ2-1; TRBD2 matches at 9 bases. The J segment lost 9 bases and the V segment lost 1 base, leaving 9 bases of the junction unmatched. The germline CDR1 and CDR2 sequences are KGHDR and SFDVKD. CDR3 length: 16 residues. CDR3 nucleotide sequence: TGTGCCACCAGTGATTTTTCAGCGGGAGGTGGGGCTGAGCAGTTCTTC. Translated, it gives CATSDFSAGGGAEQFF.

The rearrangement uses TRBV7-2 and TRBJ2-1, with D maybe TRBD2 (6 bases). CDR1 is SGHTA, CDR2 FQGNSA, per germline. V was pared by 1 base and J by 13 bases, with 11 bases between. The CDR3 totals 12 residues. Written as DNA, the CDR3 is TGTGCCAGCAGCTTAGGGGGGGAAGGACAGTTCTTC. It yields the protein CASSLGGEGQFF.

The chain links TRBV5-5 to TRBJ2-1, with TRBD2 matching over 10 bases. CDR1 and CDR2 from the germline V gene are SGHKS and YYEKEE (reference sequence). The CDR3 consists of 16 residues. V trimming: 2 bases; J trimming: 4 bases; junction bases outside the gene matches: 6. CDR3 bases: TGTGCCAGCAGCTTAGCCCTAGCGGGGGTATACAATGAGCAGTTCTTC. Translation: CASSLALAGVYNEQFF.

V is TRBV9 and J is TRBJ1-2, with 8 bases identical to TRBD1. Germline lookup yields CDR1 SGDLS and CDR2 YYNGEE. V lost 4 bases, J lost 2 bases, and 10 bases stayed unmatched. There are 16 residues in the CDR3. CDR3 protein: CASSNPKTGANYGYTF. The CDR3 DNA follows: TGTGCCAGCAGCAACCCCAAGACAGGGGCGAACTATGGCTACACCTTC.

Only a few counts were recorded for this clone. The chain employs TRBV9 and TRBJ1-4; weak D call: TRBD1 (6 bases). Germline CDR1 and CDR2: SGDLS and YYNGEE. Between the trimmed V and J ends, which lost 0 bases and 8 bases, there was a span of 14 bases. CDR3 length equals 15 residues. DNA for the CDR3: TGTGCCAGCAGCGTAGGGCCAGGGGAAAAAGAAAAACTGTTTTTT. Translated, it gives CASSVGPGEKEKLFF.